The clone carrying this T cell receptor (beta chain) was found a few times. Its matching antigen is unknown. Trimming cost V 2 bases and J 0 bases, with 8 bases left between them. Germline assignment: CDR1 SNHLY and CDR2 FYNNEI. The CDR3 contains 14 residues. Libraries of TCR beta were made from 1.5 to 2.5 micrograms of genomic DNA that came from cryopreserved PBMCs. The sample is drawn from a study of cytotoxic CD8 clonotypes in ibrutinib-treated CLL. Whole-study results and caveats: Clonality was elevated at ibrutinib response and had returned toward baseline at progression.

Assay: immunoSEQ multiplex PCR; the TCRdb copy retains only in-frame clones and omits some. The table records 68,000 or so clones, about 63% of them present only once. This chain joins TRBV2 and TRBJ2-7, with a tentative D call TRBD1 (6 bases). The clonotype comes from a human donor with chronic lymphocytic leukemia. The sequencing used PBMCs, collected after 12 months of ibrutinib treatment. The CDR3: CASSEQGPSYEQYF. In nucleotides, the CDR3 is TGTGCCAGCAGTGAACAGGGGCCCTCCTACGAGCAGTACTTC.